Below, 19 T cell receptor beta chains from the same sample are listed, as sequenced in a study of T-cell reconstitution after alpha-beta-depleted transplantation in children. Unique molecular identifiers tagged the TCRbeta library. MiXCR was run by TCRdb on the PCR reads, yielding one entry per CDR3 protein. The sample shows roughly 280,000 distinct CDR3 sequences, around 10% of them seen only once. Material: peripheral blood, obtained 180 days after TCRalphabeta/CD19-depleted stem cell transplant. All receptors derive from a male patient under 10 years old who had a stem cell transplant for chronic granulomatous disease, so the T cells may come from the graft donor.

This clonotype was detected ten times or more. The CDR3 here is CSAHPLAGGYNEQFF. DNA of the CDR3: TGCAGTGCCCACCCCCTAGCGGGAGGTTACAATGAGCAGTTCTTC. The chain links TRBV20-1 to TRBJ2-1; 11 positions match TRBD2. V lost 6 bases to trimming and J lost 4 bases; unmatched junction nucleotides: 8. There are 15 residues in the CDR3. Germline V CDR1 and CDR2: DFQATT, SNEGSKA (reference sequence).

This clonotype came up many times. The chain carries TRBV20-1 and TRBJ2-1, with no clear D. The CDR3 extends over 12 amino acids. The germline V gene encodes CDR1 DFQATT and CDR2 SNEGSKA (reference sequence). The V end lost 6 bases, the J end lost 10 bases, and 16 bases lay between the germline ends. The DNA of the CDR3 is TGCAGTGCCAAGGATCGAGGAAGGGAGCAGTTCTTC. Protein product: CSAKDRGREQFF.

There are many counts of this clonotype. The chain employs TRBV29-1 and TRBJ2-1, with D possibly matching TRBD2 (6 bases). The germline V gene has CDR1 SQVTM and CDR2 ANQGSEA. CDR3 length: 13 residues. V was clipped by 8 bases and J by 2 bases, with 13 bases between them. The CDR3 coding sequence is TGCAGCTGCCGGGACTCCCCCTACAATGAGCAGTTCTTC. Translation: CSCRDSPYNEQFF.

This clonotype was counted at least ten times. This sequence joins TRBV12-3 or TRBV12-4 and TRBJ1-1; tentatively, D is TRBD1 (5 bases). Trimming stripped 5 bases from V and 4 bases from J, with 17 bases between. This CDR3 comprises 15 residues. DNA for the CDR3: TGTGCCAGCAGTCCGCGCCCCGACAGCATCACTGAAGCTTTCTTT. Protein: CASSPRPDSITEAFF.

This clonotype was picked up many times. This sequence joins TRBV10-3 and TRBJ1-2; tentatively, D is TRBD1 (5 bases). This CDR3 has 15 residues. Germline CDR1 and CDR2: ENHRY and SYGVKD. Between the trimmed V and J ends, which lost 0 bases and 6 bases, there was a span of 14 bases. The CDR3 sequence: CAISESTTPGNGYTF. CDR3 DNA: TGTGCCATCAGTGAGTCGACGACCCCAGGGAATGGCTACACCTTC.

This clonotype showed up many times. The genes are TRBV27 and TRBJ1-6; D unresolved. CDR1 MNHEY and CDR2 SMNVEV come from the germline V gene (reference sequence). V was shortened by 4 bases and J by 9 bases, with 22 bases between the two germline ends. CDR3 size: 17 residues. The CDR3 sequence: CASSSYAPSSPISPLHF. The DNA of the CDR3 is TGTGCCAGCAGTTCCTACGCACCCAGTAGTCCCATTTCACCCCTCCACTTT.

There are many counts of this clonotype. V gene TRBV20-1 combines with J gene TRBJ2-2; D is perhaps TRBD2 (6 bases). Per the germline V gene, CDR1 is DFQATT and CDR2 is SNEGSKA (reference sequence). Trimming removed 0 bases from V and 1 base from J, with 9 bases in between. The CDR3 spans 15 residues. The CDR3 reads CSARDVRENTGELFF. DNA for the CDR3: TGCAGTGCTAGAGATGTGCGGGAGAACACCGGGGAGCTGTTTTTT.

This clonotype has a count of ten or more. The chain combines TRBV20-1 with TRBJ2-7; D ambiguous. The V end lost 5 bases, the J end lost 1 base, and 9 bases lay between the germline ends. Germline CDR1 DFQATT, CDR2 SNEGSKA (reference sequence). The CDR3 loop spans 12 amino acids. The DNA for the CDR3 is TGCAGTGCTTACTCAGGTTCCTACGAGCAGTACTTC. It translates to CSAYSGSYEQYF.

This clonotype was detected many times. The rearrangement links TRBV5-1 to TRBJ2-3; D might be TRBD1 (6 bases). The CDR3 length is 15 residues. The ends were cut back, 9 bases at V and 1 base at J, with 18 bases in the middle. CDR1 and CDR2 (germline): SGHRS, YFSETQ. The CDR3 reads CATGGRGSGTDTQYF. CDR3 DNA sequence: TGCGCCACCGGCGGTAGGGGGTCTGGCACAGATACGCAGTATTTT.

This clonotype was observed at least ten times. The CDR3 nucleotides are TGTGCCAGCAGCCTGCACGTCTCGGGCGCAGATACGCAGTATTTT. Its protein is CASSLHVSGADTQYF. This chain links TRBV7-2 with TRBJ2-3; no clear D gene. Trimming removed 5 bases at V and 4 bases at J, with 16 bases between. The germline gives CDR1 SGHTA, CDR2 FQGNSA. The length of the CDR3 is 15 residues.

This clonotype was counted ten times or more. The CDR3, as DNA: TGTGCCAGCAGTTTCAGGGGGGTCGGCAATCAGCCCCAGCATTTT. Translating it yields CASSFRGVGNQPQHF. The chain carries TRBV27 and TRBJ1-5, with 7 positions matching TRBD1. Germline V lookup: CDR1 MNHEY, CDR2 SMNVEV (reference sequence). The CDR3 extends over 15 amino acids. The V and J ends lost 3 bases and 2 bases, in that order; junction bases with no gene match: 4.

This clonotype came up many times. This chain links TRBV7-3 with TRBJ1-1, with 8 bases identical to TRBD1. The CDR3 consists of 15 residues. CDR1 is SGHTA and CDR2 is FQGTGA in the germline V gene. V trimming: 6 bases; J trimming: 4 bases; junction bases outside the gene matches: 10. The CDR3 protein is CASRSTGTGATEAFF. CDR3 bases: TGTGCCAGCAGGAGCACCGGGACAGGAGCCACTGAAGCTTTCTTT.

Notes on this clonotype: This may arise from a read error, as a much more abundant clone is one base away. The chain links TRBV10-3 to TRBJ2-7, with TRBD1 identical over 7 bases. The V segment lost 5 bases and the J segment 9 bases; nucleotides outside the gene matches: 10. This CDR3 comprises 13 residues. Germline-derived CDR1 and CDR2 are ENHRY and SYGVKD. Here the CDR3 DNA reads TGTGCCATCAGTAAGGCGACAGGGCTCGGGCAGTACTTC. Its protein product is CAISKATGLGQYF.

This clonotype was seen many times. The chain recombines TRBV29-1 with TRBJ2-1; D unclear. The CDR3 is 16 residues long. The V gene's germline CDR1 is SQVTM and CDR2 ANQGSEA. The V end was cut by 1 base, the J end by 0 bases, with 13 bases between. DNA for the CDR3: TGCAGCGTTGAAGGGCCCGAAGGGTCCTCCTACAATGAGCAGTTCTTC. It translates to CSVEGPEGSSYNEQFF.

This clonotype was seen many times. The chain combines TRBV7-2 with TRBJ1-5, with D maybe TRBD1 (5 bases). CDR1 is SGHTA, CDR2 FQGNSA, per germline. The V and J ends lost 3 bases and 7 bases respectively, with 16 bases between them. The CDR3 is made up of 15 amino acids. The CDR3 DNA is TGTGCCAGCAGCTTTGACTCGGGGGGTAGACAGCCCCAGCATTTT. It codes for CASSFDSGGRQPQHF.

As for this clonotype: Being one base from a much bigger clone, this may be a read error. This chain links TRBV2 with TRBJ2-5; TRBD1 is a possible D gene (7 bases). Per germline, CDR1 SNHLY and CDR2 FYNNEI. The CDR3 has 15 amino acids. The CDR3 spells CASSDVNRGGETQSF. The CDR3 DNA sequence: TGTGCCAGCAGTGATGTTAACAGGGGAGGTGAGACCCAGTCCTTC.

Of note for this clonotype: A much larger clone lies one base from this, so it may be a read error. The gene calls are TRBV5-1 and TRBJ2-1; no reliable D call. CDR1 and CDR2 from the germline V gene are SGHRS and YFSETQ. This CDR3 is 16 amino acids long. The CDR3 DNA reads TGCGCCATCAGCTTGGTCCAGAGGAGCTCCTACAATGAGCAGTTCTTC. Amino acid sequence: CAISLVQRSSYNEQFF.

In this sample, this clonotype turned up many times. The CDR3 reads CASSLSGNEQFF. Written as DNA, the CDR3 is TGTGCCAGCAGCTTATCGGGCAATGAGCAGTTCTTC. The chain combines TRBV7-6 with TRBJ2-1; D is uncertain. V lost 2 bases, J lost 6 bases, and 5 bases lay in between. Germline V gene lookup returns CDR1 SGHVS and CDR2 FNYEAQ. The CDR3 contains 12 residues.

As for this clonotype: A clone one base away is much larger, so this may be a read error. This chain connects TRBV2 to TRBJ2-6, with 9 bases identical to TRBD2. The V gene's germline CDR1 is SNHLY and CDR2 FYNNEI. The CDR3 loop spans 17 amino acids. In DNA form, the CDR3 reads TGTACCATCGATGGGACTAGCCCCAGCTCTGGGGCCAACGTCCTGACTTTC. Residues: CTIDGTSPSSGANVLTF.